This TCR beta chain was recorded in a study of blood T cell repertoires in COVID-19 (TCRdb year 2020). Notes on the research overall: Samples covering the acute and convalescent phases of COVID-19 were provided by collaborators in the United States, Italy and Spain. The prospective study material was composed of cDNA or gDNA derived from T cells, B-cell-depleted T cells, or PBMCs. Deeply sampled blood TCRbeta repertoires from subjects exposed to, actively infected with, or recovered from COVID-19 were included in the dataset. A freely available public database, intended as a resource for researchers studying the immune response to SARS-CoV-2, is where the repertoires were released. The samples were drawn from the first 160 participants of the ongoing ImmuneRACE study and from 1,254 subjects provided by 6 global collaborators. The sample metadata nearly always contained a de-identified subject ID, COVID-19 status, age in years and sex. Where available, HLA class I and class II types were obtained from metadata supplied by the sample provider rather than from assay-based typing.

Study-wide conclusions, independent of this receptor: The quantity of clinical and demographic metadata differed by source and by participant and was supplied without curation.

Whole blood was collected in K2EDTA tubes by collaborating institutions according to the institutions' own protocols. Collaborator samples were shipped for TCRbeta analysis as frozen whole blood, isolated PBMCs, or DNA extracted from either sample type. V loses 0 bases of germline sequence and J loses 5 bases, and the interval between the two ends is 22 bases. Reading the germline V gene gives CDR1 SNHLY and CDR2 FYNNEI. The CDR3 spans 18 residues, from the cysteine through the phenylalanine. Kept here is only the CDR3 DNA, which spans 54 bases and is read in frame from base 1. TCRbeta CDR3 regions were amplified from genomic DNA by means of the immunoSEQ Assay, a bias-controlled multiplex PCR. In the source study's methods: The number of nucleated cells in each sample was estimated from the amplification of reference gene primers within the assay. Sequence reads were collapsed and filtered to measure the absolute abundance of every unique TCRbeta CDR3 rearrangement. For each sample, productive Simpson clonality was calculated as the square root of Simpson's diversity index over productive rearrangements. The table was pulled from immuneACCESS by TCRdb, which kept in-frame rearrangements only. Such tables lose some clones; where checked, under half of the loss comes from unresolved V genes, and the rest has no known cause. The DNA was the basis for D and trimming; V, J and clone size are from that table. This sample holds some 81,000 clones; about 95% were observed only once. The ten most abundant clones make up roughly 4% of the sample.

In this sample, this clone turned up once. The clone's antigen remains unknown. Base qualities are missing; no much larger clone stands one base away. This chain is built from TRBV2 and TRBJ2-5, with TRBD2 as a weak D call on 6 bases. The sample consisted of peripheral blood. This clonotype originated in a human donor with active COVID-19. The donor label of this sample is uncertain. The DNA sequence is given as TGTGCCAGCAGTGAAGCCACTAGCACAATACGCTATTCGGAGACCCAGTACTTC. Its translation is CASSEATSTIRYSETQYF.